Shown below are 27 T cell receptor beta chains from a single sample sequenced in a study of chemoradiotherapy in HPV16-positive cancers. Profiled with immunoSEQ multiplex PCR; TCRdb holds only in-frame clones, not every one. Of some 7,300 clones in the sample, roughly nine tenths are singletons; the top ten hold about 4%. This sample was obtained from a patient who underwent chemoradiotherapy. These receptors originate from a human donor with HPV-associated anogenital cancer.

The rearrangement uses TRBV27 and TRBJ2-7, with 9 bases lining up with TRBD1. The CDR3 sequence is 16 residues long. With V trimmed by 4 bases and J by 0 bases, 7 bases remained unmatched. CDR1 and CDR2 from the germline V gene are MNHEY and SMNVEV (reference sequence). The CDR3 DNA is TGTGCCAGCAGTTCCGGGGACAGGGATCACTCCTACGAGCAGTACTTC. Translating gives CASSSGDRDHSYEQYF.

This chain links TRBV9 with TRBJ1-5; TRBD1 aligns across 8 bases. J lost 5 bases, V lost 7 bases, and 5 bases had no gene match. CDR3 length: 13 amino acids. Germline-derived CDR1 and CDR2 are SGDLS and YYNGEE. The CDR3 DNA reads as TGTGCCAGCGGTCAACAGGGGGATCAGCCCCAGCATTTT. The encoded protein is CASGQQGDQPQHF. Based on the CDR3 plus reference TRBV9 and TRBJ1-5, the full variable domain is DSGVTQTPKHLITATGQRVTLRCSPRSGDLSVYWYQQSLDQGLQFLIQYYNGEERAKGNILERFSAQQFPDLHSELNLSSLELGDSALYFCASGQQGDQPQHFGDGTRLSIL.

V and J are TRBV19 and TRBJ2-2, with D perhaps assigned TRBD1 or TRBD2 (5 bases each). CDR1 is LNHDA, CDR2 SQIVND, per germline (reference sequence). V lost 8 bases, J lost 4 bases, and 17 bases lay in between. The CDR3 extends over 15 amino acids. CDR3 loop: CASQTGAAITGELFF. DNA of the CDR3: TGTGCCAGTCAGACCGGGGCAGCAATCACCGGGGAGCTGTTTTTT.

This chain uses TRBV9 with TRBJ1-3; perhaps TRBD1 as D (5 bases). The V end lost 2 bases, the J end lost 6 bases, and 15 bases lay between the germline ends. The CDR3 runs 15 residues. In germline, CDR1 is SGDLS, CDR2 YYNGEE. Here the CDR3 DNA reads TGTGCCAGCAGCGTGGGGCAGGCTAATGAAAACACCATATATTTT. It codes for CASSVGQANENTIYF.

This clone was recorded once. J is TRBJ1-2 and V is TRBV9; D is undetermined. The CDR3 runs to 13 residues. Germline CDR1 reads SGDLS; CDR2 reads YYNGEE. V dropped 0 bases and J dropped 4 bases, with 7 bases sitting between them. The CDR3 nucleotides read TGTGCCAGCAGCGTAGACGGGATCTATGGCTACACCTTC. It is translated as CASSVDGIYGYTF.

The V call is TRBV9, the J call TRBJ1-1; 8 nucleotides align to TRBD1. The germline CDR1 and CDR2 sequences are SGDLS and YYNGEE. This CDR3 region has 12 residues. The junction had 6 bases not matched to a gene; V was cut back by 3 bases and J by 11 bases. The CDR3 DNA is TGTGCCAGCAGCGCGGACAGGGTGGAGGCTTTCTTT. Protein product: CASSADRVEAFF. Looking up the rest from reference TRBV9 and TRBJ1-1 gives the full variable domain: DSGVTQTPKHLITATGQRVTLRCSPRSGDLSVYWYQQSLDQGLQFLIQYYNGEERAKGNILERFSAQQFPDLHSELNLSSLELGDSALYFCASSADRVEAFFGQGTRLTVV.

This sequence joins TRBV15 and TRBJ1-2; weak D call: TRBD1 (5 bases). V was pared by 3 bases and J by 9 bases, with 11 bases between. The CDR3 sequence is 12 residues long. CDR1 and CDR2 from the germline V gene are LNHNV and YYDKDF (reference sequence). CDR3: CATSRGLVSYTF. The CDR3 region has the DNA TGTGCCACCAGCAGGGGGCTCGTAAGCTACACCTTC.

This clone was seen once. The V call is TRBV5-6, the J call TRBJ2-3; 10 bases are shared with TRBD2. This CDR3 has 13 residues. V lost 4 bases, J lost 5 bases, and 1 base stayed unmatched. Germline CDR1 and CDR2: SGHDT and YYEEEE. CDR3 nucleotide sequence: TGTGCCAGCAGCAGACTAGCGGGAGATACGCAGTATTTT. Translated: CASSRLAGDTQYF.

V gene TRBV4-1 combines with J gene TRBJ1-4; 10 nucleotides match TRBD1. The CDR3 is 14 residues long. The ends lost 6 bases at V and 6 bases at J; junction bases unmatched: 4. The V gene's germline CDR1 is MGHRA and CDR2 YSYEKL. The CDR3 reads CASRDRGADEKLFF. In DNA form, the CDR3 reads TGCGCCAGCAGGGACAGGGGGGCGGATGAAAAACTGTTTTTT.

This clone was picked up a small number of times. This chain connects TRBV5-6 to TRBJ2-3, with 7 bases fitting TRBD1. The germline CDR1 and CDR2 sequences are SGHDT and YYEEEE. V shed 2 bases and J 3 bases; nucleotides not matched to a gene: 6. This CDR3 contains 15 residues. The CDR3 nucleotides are TGTGCCAGCAGCTTTAGGGGGCGAGGGACAGATACGCAGTATTTT. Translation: CASSFRGRGTDTQYF.

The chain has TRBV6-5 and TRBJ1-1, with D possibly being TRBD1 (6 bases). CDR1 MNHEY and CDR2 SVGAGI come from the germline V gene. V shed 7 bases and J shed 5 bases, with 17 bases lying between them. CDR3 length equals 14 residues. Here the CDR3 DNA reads TGTGCCAGCACGCGGGGGGGCGGCGGTACTGAAGCTTTCTTT. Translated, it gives CASTRGGGGTEAFF.

In nucleotides, the CDR3 is TGCGCCAGCAGCTTGGCCGGGGGGCGTAATGAAAAACTGTTTTTT. Protein product: CASSLAGGRNEKLFF. The chain recombines TRBV5-1 with TRBJ1-4, with D possibly being TRBD1 (6 bases). V shed 0 bases and J shed 4 bases, with 10 bases lying between them. CDR1 is SGHRS and CDR2 is YFSETQ in the germline V gene. The CDR3 is 15 amino acids.

CDR3 DNA sequence: TGCGCCAGCAGCTTGAAGCGACAGGGGCTAGGGAATGAAAAACTGTTTTTT. Its protein is CASSLKRQGLGNEKLFF. This chain links TRBV5-1 with TRBJ1-4; 8 positions agree with TRBD1. The ends lost 1 base at V and 5 bases at J; junction bases unmatched: 10. Germline lookup yields CDR1 SGHRS and CDR2 YFSETQ. This CDR3 has 17 amino acids.

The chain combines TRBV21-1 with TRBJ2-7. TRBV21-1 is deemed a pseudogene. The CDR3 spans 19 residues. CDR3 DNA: TGTGCCAGCAGCGCCTCCCCTTTGAGTCGGCGCTTTTTTGTGGCGGAGCAGTACTTC. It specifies CASSASPLSRRFFVAEQYF.

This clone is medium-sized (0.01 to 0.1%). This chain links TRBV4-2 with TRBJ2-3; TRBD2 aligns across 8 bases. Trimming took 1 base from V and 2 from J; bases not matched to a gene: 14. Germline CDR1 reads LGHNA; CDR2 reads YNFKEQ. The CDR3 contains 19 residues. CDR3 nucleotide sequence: TGTGCCAGCAGCCAAGGTGAACGGAGCGGGAGTCTGAACACAGATACGCAGTATTTT. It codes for CASSQGERSGSLNTDTQYF.

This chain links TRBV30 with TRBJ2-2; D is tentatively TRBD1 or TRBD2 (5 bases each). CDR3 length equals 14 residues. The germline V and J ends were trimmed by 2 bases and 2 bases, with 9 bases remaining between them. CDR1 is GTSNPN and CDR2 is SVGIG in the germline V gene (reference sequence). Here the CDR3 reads CAWSMGVNTGELFF. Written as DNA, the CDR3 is TGTGCCTGGAGTATGGGGGTCAACACCGGGGAGCTGTTTTTT. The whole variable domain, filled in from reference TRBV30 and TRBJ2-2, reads SQTIHQWPATLVQPVGSPLSLECTVEGTSNPNLYWYRQAAGRGLQLLFYSVGIGQISSEVPQNLSASRPQDRQFILSSKKLLLSDSGFYLCAWSMGVNTGELFFGEGSRLTVL.

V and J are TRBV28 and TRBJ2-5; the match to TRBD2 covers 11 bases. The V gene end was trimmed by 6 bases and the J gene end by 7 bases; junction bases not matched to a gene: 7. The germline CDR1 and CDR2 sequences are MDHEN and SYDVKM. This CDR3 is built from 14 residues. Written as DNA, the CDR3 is TGTGCCAGCAGCCGGTCCCTAGCGGGGGGGACCCAGTACTTC. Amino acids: CASSRSLAGGTQYF. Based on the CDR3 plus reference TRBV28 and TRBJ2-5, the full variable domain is DVKVTQSSRYLVKRTGEKVFLECVQDMDHENMFWYRQDPGLGLRLIYFSYDVKMKEKGDIPEGYSVSREKKERFSLILESASTNQTSMYLCASSRSLAGGTQYFGPGTRLLVL.

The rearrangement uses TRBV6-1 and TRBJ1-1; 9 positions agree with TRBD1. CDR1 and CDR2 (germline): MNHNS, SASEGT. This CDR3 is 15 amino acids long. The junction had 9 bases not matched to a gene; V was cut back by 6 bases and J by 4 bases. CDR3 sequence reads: CASRSDRGAITEAFF. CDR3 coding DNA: TGTGCCAGCAGGTCAGACAGGGGGGCGATCACTGAAGCTTTCTTT.

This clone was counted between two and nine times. In DNA, the CDR3 is TGTGCCAGCAGCTGGGACAGAGATAATTCACCCCTCCACTTT. It is translated as CASSWDRDNSPLHF. The chain uses TRBV25-1 and TRBJ1-6; 7 nucleotides agree with TRBD1. The V segment lost 6 bases and the J segment 5 bases; nucleotides outside the gene matches: 4. The CDR3 runs 14 residues. Germline V gene sequence: CDR1 MGHDK, CDR2 SYGVNS.

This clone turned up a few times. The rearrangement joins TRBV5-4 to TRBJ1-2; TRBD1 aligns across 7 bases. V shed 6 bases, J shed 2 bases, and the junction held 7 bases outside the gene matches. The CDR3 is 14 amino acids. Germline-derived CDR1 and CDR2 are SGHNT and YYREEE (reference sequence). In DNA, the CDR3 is TGTGCCAGCACTGGGGGACAGAACAACTATGGCTACACCTTC. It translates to CASTGGQNNYGYTF. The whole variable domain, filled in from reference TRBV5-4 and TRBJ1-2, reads ETGVTQSPTHLIKTRGQQVTLRCSSQSGHNTVSWYQQALGQGPQFIFQYYREEENGRGNFPPRFSGLQFPNYSSELNVNALELDDSALYLCASTGGQNNYGYTFGSGTRLTVV.

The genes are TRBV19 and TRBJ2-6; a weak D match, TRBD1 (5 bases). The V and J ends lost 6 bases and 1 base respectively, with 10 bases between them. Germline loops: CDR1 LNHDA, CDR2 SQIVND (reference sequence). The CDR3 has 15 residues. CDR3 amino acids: CASRGRVSGANVLTF. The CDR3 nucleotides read TGTGCCAGTAGAGGCAGGGTGTCTGGGGCCAACGTCCTGACTTTC. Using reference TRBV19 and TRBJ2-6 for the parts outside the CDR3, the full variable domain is DGGITQSPKYLFRKEGQNVTLSCEQNLNHDAMYWYRQDPGQGLRLIYYSQIVNDFQKGDIAEGYSVSREKKESFPLTVTSAQKNPTAFYLCASRGRVSGANVLTFGAGSRLTVL.

DNA for the CDR3: TGTGCCAGTAGTTCAGGACAGGCGAGATTGAACACTGAAGCTTTCTTT. Encoded protein: CASSSGQARLNTEAFF. The V and J genes are TRBV19 and TRBJ1-1; 7 bases fit TRBD1. The CDR3 has 16 amino acids. The junction had 9 bases not matched to a gene; V was cut back by 5 bases and J by 0 bases. Germline V CDR1 and CDR2: LNHDA, SQIVND (reference sequence).

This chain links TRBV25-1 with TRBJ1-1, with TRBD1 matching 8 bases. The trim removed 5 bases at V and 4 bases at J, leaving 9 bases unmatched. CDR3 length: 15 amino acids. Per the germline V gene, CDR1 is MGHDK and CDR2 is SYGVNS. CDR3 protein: CASSTQGDRGTEAFF. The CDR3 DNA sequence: TGTGCCAGCAGTACACAGGGGGACCGGGGCACTGAAGCTTTCTTT.

The CDR3 DNA follows: TGTGCCAGCAGTGAGGTAGGATTCGCCACTGAAGCTTTCTTT. Amino acids: CASSEVGFATEAFF. The gene calls are TRBV2 and TRBJ1-1; D gene ambiguous. The V end was cut by 3 bases, the J end by 4 bases, with 12 bases between. This CDR3 contains 14 residues. Germline-derived CDR1 and CDR2 are SNHLY and FYNNEI.

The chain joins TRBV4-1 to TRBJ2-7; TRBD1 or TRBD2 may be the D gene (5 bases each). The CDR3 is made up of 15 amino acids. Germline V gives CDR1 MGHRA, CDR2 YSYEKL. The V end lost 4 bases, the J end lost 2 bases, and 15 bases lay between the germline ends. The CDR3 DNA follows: TGCGCCAGCAGCCGTTTCCGGGACGGCACCTACGAGCAGTACTTC. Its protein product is CASSRFRDGTYEQYF.

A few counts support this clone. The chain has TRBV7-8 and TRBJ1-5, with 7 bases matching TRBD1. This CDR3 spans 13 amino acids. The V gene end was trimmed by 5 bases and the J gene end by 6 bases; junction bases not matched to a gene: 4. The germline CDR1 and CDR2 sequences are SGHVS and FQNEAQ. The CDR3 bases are TGTGCCAGCAGCACAGGGGTCGGTCAGCCCCAGCATTTT. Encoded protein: CASSTGVGQPQHF.

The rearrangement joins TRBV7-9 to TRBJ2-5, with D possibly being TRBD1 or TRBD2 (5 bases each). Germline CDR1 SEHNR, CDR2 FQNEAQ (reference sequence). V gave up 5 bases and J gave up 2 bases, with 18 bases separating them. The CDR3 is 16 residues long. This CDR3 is CASSGPWDGEQETQYF. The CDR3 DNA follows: TGTGCCAGCAGCGGGCCCTGGGACGGTGAGCAAGAGACCCAGTACTTC.